This passage covers 18 T cell receptor beta chains from one sample sequenced in a study of cytomegalovirus exposure and HLA in healthy donors. The repertoire was sequenced with immunoSEQ multiplex PCR; TCRdb's copy has only in-frame clones and lacks some. The profile shows about 280,000 clones, about 86% of them singletons. Source material: PBMCs. The receptor source for this set is a woman between 18 and 30 years old in good health and CMV-seronegative.

This rearrangement joins TRBV9 to TRBJ1-2; TRBD1 is a possible D gene (6 bases). The CDR3 runs 14 residues. The ends were cut back, 4 bases at V and 2 bases at J, with 12 bases in the middle. Germline CDR1 and CDR2: SGDLS and YYNGEE. CDR3 DNA sequence: TGTGCCAGCAGCTCATACAGGGCCAACTATGGCTACACCTTC. It translates to CASSSYRANYGYTF. Using reference TRBV9 and TRBJ1-2 for the parts outside the CDR3, the full variable domain is DSGVTQTPKHLITATGQRVTLRCSPRSGDLSVYWYQQSLDQGLQFLIQYYNGEERAKGNILERFSAQQFPDLHSELNLSSLELGDSALYFCASSSYRANYGYTFGSGTRLTVV.

V is TRBV9 and J is TRBJ2-7; perhaps TRBD2 as D (6 bases). CDR3 length: 14 amino acids. V was clipped by 4 bases and J by 0 bases, with 11 bases between them. CDR1 and CDR2 (germline): SGDLS, YYNGEE. DNA for the CDR3: TGTGCCAGCAGCCCGAGGAGGGACTCCTACGAGCAGTACTTC. Amino acid sequence: CASSPRRDSYEQYF.

A single count supports this clone. V and J are TRBV5-1 and TRBJ2-7; no clear D gene. The CDR3 contains 15 residues. Deletions cut 0 bases from V and 3 bases from J, with 13 bases between. Germline-derived CDR1 and CDR2 are SGHRS and YFSETQ. For the CDR3, the DNA is TGCGCCAGCAGCTTGGGTCGGGTAGGCTACTACGAGCAGTACTTC. It translates to CASSLGRVGYYEQYF.

The V call is TRBV6-5, the J call TRBJ1-1, with 9 nucleotides matching TRBD1. Germline CDR1 MNHEY, CDR2 SVGAGI. The CDR3 loop spans 16 amino acids. V shed 4 bases, J shed 0 bases, and the junction held 6 bases outside the gene matches. The CDR3 is CASSSQTGGMNTEAFF. CDR3 nucleotide sequence: TGTGCCAGCAGTTCCCAGACAGGGGGAATGAACACTGAAGCTTTCTTT.

V usage is TRBV10-1 and J usage is TRBJ2-3; D call uncertain. Germline CDR1 is WNHNN and CDR2 is SYGVQD (reference sequence). CDR3 length equals 14 residues. The germline V and J ends were trimmed by 3 bases and 7 bases, with 14 bases remaining between them. CDR3 nucleotides: TGCGCCAGCAGTGAAATGGGCCGTGAAAATACGCAGTATTTT. This gives the protein CASSEMGRENTQYF.

The chain employs TRBV27 and TRBJ2-7, with TRBD1 matching over 7 bases. V was clipped by 3 bases and J by 0 bases; unmatched bases: 5. The CDR3 has 15 residues. CDR1 and CDR2 (germline): MNHEY, SMNVEV (reference sequence). The CDR3: CASSLDRDSSYEQYF. Here the CDR3 DNA reads TGTGCCAGCAGTTTGGACCGGGACAGCTCCTACGAGCAGTACTTC.

The genes are TRBV5-1 and TRBJ2-7, with D maybe TRBD1 (6 bases). Per the germline V gene, CDR1 is SGHRS and CDR2 is YFSETQ. Trimming shortened V by 0 bases and J by 5 bases, and 9 bases separated the two germline ends. The CDR3 is made up of 13 amino acids. The CDR3 DNA sequence: TGCGCCAGCAGCTTGGGTCAGGGGAACGAGCAGTACTTC. Encoded protein: CASSLGQGNEQYF.

This rearrangement joins TRBV30 to TRBJ1-5, with D maybe TRBD1 (6 bases). CDR3 length: 13 amino acids. The germline gives CDR1 GTSNPN, CDR2 SVGIG (reference sequence). V shed 2 bases and J shed 7 bases, with 12 bases lying between them. The CDR3 DNA reads TGTGCCTGGAGTTTACAGGGTAAACAGCCCCAGCATTTT. As protein: CAWSLQGKQPQHF. Full variable domain (remainder filled in from reference TRBV30 and TRBJ1-5): SQTIHQWPATLVQPVGSPLSLECTVEGTSNPNLYWYRQAAGRGLQLLFYSVGIGQISSEVPQNLSASRPQDRQFILSSKKLLLSDSGFYLCAWSLQGKQPQHFGDGTRLSIL.

This clone showed up just once. The chain recombines TRBV28 with TRBJ2-7; a possible D gene is TRBD1 (6 bases). The germline CDR1 and CDR2 sequences are MDHEN and SYDVKM. The ends were cut back, 6 bases at V and 0 bases at J, with 15 bases in the middle. The CDR3 has 15 amino acids. DNA of the CDR3: TGTGCCAGCAGCGAAGGAGGACAGTACTCCTACGAGCAGTACTTC. Residues: CASSEGGQYSYEQYF.

V usage is TRBV28 and J usage is TRBJ1-4; D may be TRBD1 (6 bases). Deletions cut 4 bases from V and 4 bases from J, with 10 bases between. Germline lookup yields CDR1 MDHEN and CDR2 SYDVKM. CDR3 length: 14 residues. Here the CDR3 reads CASSSGQINEKLFF. The CDR3 DNA reads as TGTGCCAGCAGTTCCGGACAGATTAATGAAAAACTGTTTTTT.

This clone occurred once. The gene calls are TRBV19 and TRBJ1-2; TRBD1 matches 8 bases. The CDR3 is 17 amino acids. CDR1 and CDR2 (germline): LNHDA, SQIVND (reference sequence). After removal of 4 bases from V and 5 bases from J, the junction contained 15 bases not matched to a gene. CDR3 loop: CASSTLGDRRLGYGYTF. CDR3 nucleotides: TGTGCCAGTAGTACTCTAGGGGACAGGAGGCTTGGGTATGGCTACACCTTC.

The chain uses TRBV5-4 and TRBJ2-1; TRBD1 matches at 9 bases. Trimming removed 4 bases from V and 4 bases from J; junction bases left unmatched: 6. Germline CDR1 SGHNT, CDR2 YYREEE (reference sequence). The CDR3 contains 15 residues. Here the CDR3 reads CASSPGTGPYNEQFF. The CDR3 DNA is TGTGCCAGCAGCCCCGGGACAGGGCCTTACAATGAGCAGTTCTTC.

On this clone itself: Other DNA sequences from this sample encode an identical CDR3 as well. The V and J genes are TRBV7-9 and TRBJ2-7; TRBD1 matches at 9 bases. This CDR3 has 16 residues. Germline loops: CDR1 SEHNR, CDR2 FQNEAQ (reference sequence). The junction had 4 bases not matched to a gene; V was cut back by 0 bases and J by 1 base. The CDR3 loop is CASSLATGGRSYEQYF. The CDR3 bases are TGTGCCAGCAGCTTAGCCACAGGGGGCAGGTCCTACGAGCAGTACTTC.

Concerning this clone: Other DNA sequences in this sample translate to the same CDR3. The chain joins TRBV27 to TRBJ2-7; 10 bases are shared with TRBD1. The CDR3 is 13 amino acids. V was clipped by 6 bases and J by 3 bases; unmatched bases: 2. In germline, CDR1 is MNHEY, CDR2 SMNVEV (reference sequence). In nucleotides, the CDR3 is TGTGCCAGCAGGAGGACAGGGGGCTACGAGCAGTACTTC. Translating gives CASRRTGGYEQYF.

The rearrangement joins TRBV30 to TRBJ2-3; 8 nucleotides agree with TRBD2. This CDR3 contains 15 residues. The germline gives CDR1 GTSNPN, CDR2 SVGIG (reference sequence). With 5 bases clipped from V and 0 bases from J, the junction kept 7 bases outside the gene matches. CDR3 amino acids: CAWGSGTLSTDTQYF. The CDR3 DNA follows: TGTGCCTGGGGTAGCGGGACGCTCAGCACAGATACGCAGTATTTT.

This chain uses TRBV7-8 with TRBJ2-7; maybe TRBD2 (5 bases). V lost 4 bases, J lost 3 bases, and 10 bases lay in between. From germline, CDR1 is SGHVS and CDR2 FQNEAQ. The CDR3 runs 13 residues. CDR3 DNA sequence: TGTGCCAGCAGCTCGGGAAACGACTACGAGCAGTACTTC. Translation gives CASSSGNDYEQYF.

This clone was seen ten or more times. The chain uses TRBV6-6 and TRBJ2-7; perhaps TRBD1 as D (7 bases). Germline V gene sequence: CDR1 MNHNY, CDR2 SVGAGI (reference sequence). The CDR3 runs to 14 residues. Trimming left V 5 bases short and J 5 bases short, with 16 bases between. The CDR3 spells CASSTGDSTHEQYF. The CDR3 DNA is TGTGCCAGCAGTACAGGGGACTCGACTCACGAGCAGTACTTC.

This clone was found a few times. This chain joins TRBV9 and TRBJ1-2; no clear D. CDR1 is SGDLS, CDR2 YYNGEE, per germline. This CDR3 comprises 14 residues. With 0 bases removed from V and 1 base from J, the gap between germline ends came to 7 bases. CDR3 nucleotides: TGTGCCAGCAGCGTAGCAACGGGTAACTATGGCTACACCTTC. Protein sequence: CASSVATGNYGYTF.